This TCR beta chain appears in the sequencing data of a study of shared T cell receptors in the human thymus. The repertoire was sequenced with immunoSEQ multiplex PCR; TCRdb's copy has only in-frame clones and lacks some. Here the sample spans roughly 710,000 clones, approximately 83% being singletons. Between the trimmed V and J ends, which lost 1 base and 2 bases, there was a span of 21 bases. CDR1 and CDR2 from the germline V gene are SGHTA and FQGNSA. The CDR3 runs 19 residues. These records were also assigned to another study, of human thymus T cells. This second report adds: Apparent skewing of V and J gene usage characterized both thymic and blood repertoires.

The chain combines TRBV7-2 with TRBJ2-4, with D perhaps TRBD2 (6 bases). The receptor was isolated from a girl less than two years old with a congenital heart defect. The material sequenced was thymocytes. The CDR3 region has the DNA TGTGCCAGCAGCTTAGTACGGGAGTACGGGGTAGTCACCAAAAACATTCAGTACTTC. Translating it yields CASSLVREYGVVTKNIQYF.